Below are 17 T cell receptor beta chains sequenced from a single sample in a study of molecular identifiers for immune sequencing clone quantification. MiXCR, applied by TCRdb to the PCR reads, yields one record per CDR3 protein. The sample holds hundreds of thousands of distinct CDR3 sequences, about 25% seen once. The sequencing sample was made of naive CD8+ T cells from blood, with Jurkat cell RNA spiked in. As for subset: FACS-sorted CD8+CD4-CCR7+CD45RA+ naive T cells. The receptors come from a human donor in good health. Some libraries in this study had Jurkat cell RNA spiked in.

This clonotype was observed once. One junction end does not reproduce the germline sequence, and a read error may be involved. This sequence joins TRBV19 and TRBJ2-7, with TRBD1 identical over 10 bases. Looked up from germline, CDR1 is LNHDA and CDR2 is SQIVND (reference sequence). The CDR3 loop spans 15 amino acids. The CDR3: CASRITGTGAYEQYF. The CDR3 DNA is TGTGCCAGTCGTATAACCGGGACAGGGGCCTACGAGCAGTACTTC. The complete variable domain, with remaining parts taken from reference TRBV19 and TRBJ2-7, reads DGGITQSPKYLFRKEGQNVTLSCEQNLNHDAMYWYRQDPGQGLRLIYYSQIVNDFQKGDIAEGYSVSREKKESFPLTVTSAQKNPTAFYLCASRITGTGAYEQYFGPGTRLTVT.

This clonotype was seen only a few times. V usage is TRBV19 and J usage is TRBJ2-7, with D maybe TRBD2 (6 bases). CDR1 LNHDA and CDR2 SQIVND come from the germline V gene (reference sequence). The V end was cut by 3 bases, the J end by 9 bases, with 9 bases between. This CDR3 is 11 amino acids long. The CDR3 sequence: CASSIAGRQYF. CDR3 bases: TGTGCCAGTAGTATTGCGGGACGGCAGTACTTC.

This clonotype was seen repeatedly, ten times or more. The chain couples TRBV28 to TRBJ2-2; D uncertain. V was clipped by 3 bases and J by 3 bases, with 5 bases between them. Germline CDR1 is MDHEN and CDR2 is SYDVKM. The CDR3 covers 13 residues. CDR3 nucleotides: TGTGCCAGCAGTTTTTCCTACACCGGGGAGCTGTTTTTT. Translating gives CASSFSYTGELFF.

With respect to this clonotype: A much more abundant neighbour one base away suggests this may be a read error. The chain has TRBV6-5 and TRBJ2-2, with D perhaps matching TRBD1 or TRBD2 (6 bases each). CDR3 length: 15 amino acids. Germline lookup yields CDR1 MNHEY and CDR2 SVGAGI. CDR3 nucleotides: TGTGCCGGCAGTTACGGGGGCGTGGGCACCGGGGAGCTGTTTTTT. This codes for CAGSYGGVGTGELFF.

A note on this clonotype: One end of the junction fails to match germline, which may point to a read error. This chain links TRBV23-1 with TRBJ2-5, with a weak D call TRBD1 (6 bases). TRBV23-1 is known as an ORF, though its function is uncertain. The CDR3 is made up of 15 amino acids. The CDR3 loop is CASSPPGTRQESQYF. The CDR3 DNA reads as TGCGCCAGCAGTCCTCCCGGGACACGCCAAGAGAGCCAGTACTTC.

Remarks on this clonotype: A much larger clonotype is one base distant, so this may be a read error. The chain recombines TRBV19 with TRBJ2-7; 7 bases are a match to TRBD1. Unmatched junction bases numbered 10, after V lost 6 bases and J lost 5 bases. CDR3 size: 14 residues. The germline V gene encodes CDR1 LNHDA and CDR2 SQIVND (reference sequence). The CDR3 DNA follows: TGTGCCAGTAGATCGACAGGGCACGCTGACGAGCAGTACTTC. Its translation is CASRSTGHADEQYF. Together with reference TRBV19 and TRBJ2-7, the CDR3 gives the full variable domain: DGGITQSPKYLFRKEGQNVTLSCEQNLNHDAMYWYRQDPGQGLRLIYYSQIVNDFQKGDIAEGYSVSREKKESFPLTVTSAQKNPTAFYLCASRSTGHADEQYFGPGTRLTVT.

The chain is built from TRBV6-6 and TRBJ1-5; D is unclear. Germline-derived CDR1 and CDR2 are MNHNY and SVGAGI (reference sequence). Trimming took 8 bases from V and 1 from J, leaving 15 bases between them. The CDR3 loop spans 15 amino acids. The CDR3 region is CASLDGGGSNQPQHF. CDR3 coding DNA: TGTGCCAGCCTTGACGGCGGAGGCAGCAATCAGCCCCAGCATTTT.

This clonotype has ten or more counts. The rearrangement uses TRBV30 and TRBJ2-3; D is uncertain. From germline, CDR1 is GTSNPN and CDR2 SVGIG (reference sequence). CDR3 size: 12 residues. V lost 0 bases to trimming and J lost 6 bases, with 7 bases between them. CDR3 sequence reads: CAWSVFMDTQYF. The CDR3 nucleotides read TGTGCCTGGAGTGTATTCATGGATACGCAGTATTTT.

The V call is TRBV2, the J call TRBJ2-1; 10 nucleotides align to TRBD2. CDR1 is SNHLY and CDR2 is FYNNEI in the germline V gene. V gave up 8 bases and J gave up 7 bases; unmatched junction bases: 5. The CDR3 totals 13 residues. CDR3 sequence: CASLAGVGNEQFF. The CDR3 nucleotides read TGTGCCAGCCTAGCGGGGGTTGGGAATGAGCAGTTCTTC.

About this clonotype: A much larger clone lies one base from this, so it may be a read error. The chain employs TRBV7-6 and TRBJ2-1, with 8 bases identical to TRBD1. The germline V gene encodes CDR1 SGHVS and CDR2 FNYEAQ. This CDR3 is 15 amino acids long. CDR3 amino acids: CASSLRQGPSNERFF. CDR3 DNA: TGTGCCAGCAGCCTCCGACAGGGGCCCTCCAATGAGCGGTTCTTC. Filled out from reference TRBV7-6 and TRBJ2-1, the complete variable domain reads GAGVSQSPRYKVTKRGQDVALRCDPISGHVSLYWYRQALGQGPEFLTYFNYEAQQDKSGLPNDRFSAERPEGSISTLTIQRTEQRDSAMYRCASSLRQGPSNERFFGPGTRLTVL.

There are many counts of this clonotype. J is TRBJ1-5 and V is TRBV5-1, with TRBD1 identical over 9 bases. Per the germline V gene, CDR1 is SGHRS and CDR2 is YFSETQ. The CDR3 runs to 15 residues. The V gene end was trimmed by 3 bases and the J gene end by 1 base; junction bases not matched to a gene: 2. The DNA for the CDR3 is TGCGCCAGCAGCTCCGGGACAGGGAGCAATCAGCCCCAGCATTTT. Translating gives CASSSGTGSNQPQHF.

This clonotype has only a few counts. The J gene is TRBJ1-2, the V gene TRBV2; D remains unclear. This CDR3 is built from 11 residues. V was cut by 8 bases and J by 2 bases, with 6 bases left in between. Per germline, CDR1 SNHLY and CDR2 FYNNEI. CDR3 DNA: TGTGCCAGCGTGGAAAACTATGGCTACACCTTC. Translation gives CASVENYGYTF.

The chain combines TRBV11-2 with TRBJ1-1; D is ambiguous. The CDR3 is 14 residues long. CDR1 and CDR2 (germline): SGHAT, FQNNGV. The V and J ends lost 1 base and 4 bases respectively, with 10 bases between them. In nucleotides, the CDR3 is TGTGCCAGCAGCTTAGGGTATGGAACCACTGAAGCTTTCTTT. It translates to CASSLGYGTTEAFF.

The chain couples TRBV29-1 to TRBJ2-1; TRBD2 matches at 8 bases. CDR3 size: 14 residues. Looked up from germline, CDR1 is SQVTM and CDR2 is ANQGSEA. J was trimmed by 3 bases and V by 4 bases; bases with no gene match: 5. This chain's CDR3 is CSVAILAGYNEQFF. The CDR3 region has the DNA TGCAGCGTTGCCATCCTAGCGGGCTACAATGAGCAGTTCTTC.

This clonotype has ten or more counts. This rearrangement joins TRBV27 to TRBJ2-2; unclear D gene. This CDR3 has 12 residues. CDR1 and CDR2 from the germline V gene are MNHEY and SMNVEV (reference sequence). V was shortened by 7 bases and J by 5 bases, with 8 bases between the two germline ends. The CDR3 DNA reads TGTGCCAGCACCCATTATACCGGGGAGCTGTTTTTT. Translating gives CASTHYTGELFF.

This clonotype was seen just once. A much larger clone lies one base from this, so it may be a read error. The gene calls are TRBV7-6 and TRBJ2-5; D might be TRBD1 or TRBD2, each matching 5 bases. From germline, CDR1 is SGHVS and CDR2 FNYEAQ. There are 16 residues in the CDR3. V shed 2 bases and J shed 9 bases, with 22 bases lying between them. CDR3 loop: CASSLMQAELGEPQYF. The CDR3 DNA sequence: TGTGCCAGCAGCTTAATGCAAGCGGAGTTGGGGGAGCCCCAGTACTTC. The full variable domain, in which reference TRBV7-6 and TRBJ2-5 provide the parts outside the CDR3, is GAGVSQSPRYKVTKRGQDVALRCDPISGHVSLYWYRQALGQGPEFLTYFNYEAQQDKSGLPNDRFSAERPEGSISTLTIQRTEQRDSAMYRCASSLMQAELGEPQYFGPGTRLLVL.

This clonotype turned up a few times. The rearrangement links TRBV28 to TRBJ2-7; the D is unclear. Trimming took 7 bases from V and 0 from J, leaving 13 bases between them. This CDR3 is 14 amino acids long. CDR1 and CDR2 from the germline V gene are MDHEN and SYDVKM. CDR3 region: CASNAYTYSYEQYF. CDR3 sequence (DNA): TGTGCCAGCAACGCTTATACTTACTCCTACGAGCAGTACTTC.